The T cell receptor (beta chain) described here comes from a study of blood T cells in healthy people across ages. Study findings and constraints: The study found more naive CD4+ cells and higher diversity in long-lived than aged donors.

Caucasian individuals from Russia who were healthy and aged about 6 to 90 acted as donors. The CDR3 covers 16 residues. Looked up from germline, CDR1 is SEHNR and CDR2 is FQNEAQ (reference sequence). V gave up 8 bases and J gave up 3 bases; unmatched junction bases: 14. The table lists this clonotype with a few counts. Its antigen is undetermined. Next came a second PCR, run for roughly 6 to 11 cycles, which used a sample-barcoded 5' primer along with a J-beta primer mix. TCRdb passed the 5' RACE reads through MiXCR, listing each CDR3 protein once. The table includes some 930,000 distinct CDR3 sequences, about 28% detected once. These data were likewise used in another study, on T cells of mothers and their children. From that report: Each 15 ul cDNA reaction used roughly 1.6 ug RNA; all RNA was used.

The clonotype originates from a woman aged 40 to 50 in good health. The V call is TRBV7-9, the J call TRBJ2-7; 9 positions match TRBD1. The specimen was blood. The CDR3 loop reads CASGKARGQGGYEQYF. The CDR3 bases are TGTGCCAGCGGCAAGGCGAGGGGACAGGGTGGCTACGAGCAGTACTTC.